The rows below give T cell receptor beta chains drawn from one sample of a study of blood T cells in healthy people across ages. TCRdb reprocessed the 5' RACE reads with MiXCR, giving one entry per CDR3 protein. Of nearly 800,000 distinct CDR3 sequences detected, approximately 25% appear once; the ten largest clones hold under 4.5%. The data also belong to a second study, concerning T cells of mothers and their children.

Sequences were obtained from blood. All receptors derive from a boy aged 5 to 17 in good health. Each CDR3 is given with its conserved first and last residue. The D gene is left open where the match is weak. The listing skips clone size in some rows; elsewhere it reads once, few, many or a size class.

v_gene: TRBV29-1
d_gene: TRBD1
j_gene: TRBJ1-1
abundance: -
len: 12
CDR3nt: TGCAGCGTGGGAGGGGTGGACAGGGGTGCTTTCTTT
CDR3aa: CSVGGVDRGAFF

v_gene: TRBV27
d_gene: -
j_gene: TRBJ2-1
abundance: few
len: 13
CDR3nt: TGTGCCAGCAGTTTAGATGACAACAATGAGCAGTTCTTC
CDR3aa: CASSLDDNNEQFF

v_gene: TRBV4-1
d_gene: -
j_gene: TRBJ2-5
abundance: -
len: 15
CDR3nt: TGCGCCAGCAGCCGACAAGAGGCCGGGTTTGAGACCCAGTACTTC
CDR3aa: CASSRQEAGFETQYF

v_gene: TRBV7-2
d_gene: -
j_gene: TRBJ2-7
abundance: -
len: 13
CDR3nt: TGTGCCAGCAGCCCTAGGGTCAACTACGAGCAGTACTTC
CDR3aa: CASSPRVNYEQYF

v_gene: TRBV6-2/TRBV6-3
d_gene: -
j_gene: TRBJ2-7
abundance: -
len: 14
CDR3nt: TGTGCCAGCAGTGACATTCTCAGCTCCTACGAGCAGTACTTC
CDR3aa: CASSDILSSYEQYF

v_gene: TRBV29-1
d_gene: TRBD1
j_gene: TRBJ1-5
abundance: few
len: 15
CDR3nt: TGCAGCGTTCAATTGACAGGGACCAGCAATCAGCCCCAGCATTTT
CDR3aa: CSVQLTGTSNQPQHF

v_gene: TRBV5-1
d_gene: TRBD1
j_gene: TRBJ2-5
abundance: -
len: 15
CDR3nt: TGCGCCAGCAGCGTCGGGACAGGGGGCGACGAGACCCAGTACTTC
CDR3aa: CASSVGTGGDETQYF

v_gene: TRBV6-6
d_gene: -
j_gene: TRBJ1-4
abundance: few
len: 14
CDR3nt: TGTGCCTGCAGTTACTCGAGAGGGGGTGAAAAACTGCTTTTT
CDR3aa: CACSYSRGGEKLLF

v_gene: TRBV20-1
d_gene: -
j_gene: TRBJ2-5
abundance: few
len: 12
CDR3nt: TGCAGTGCTAGCCGGGGTCAAGAGACCCAGTACTTC
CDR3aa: CSASRGQETQYF

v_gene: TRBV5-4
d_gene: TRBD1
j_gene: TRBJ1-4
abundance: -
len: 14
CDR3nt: TGTGCCAGCAGCTCCCGGGACAGCGGTGAAAAACTGTTTTTT
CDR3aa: CASSSRDSGEKLFF

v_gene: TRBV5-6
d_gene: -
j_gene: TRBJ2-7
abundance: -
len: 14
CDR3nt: TGTGCCAGCAGCTTGGAGGGGGAATCCTACGAGCAGTACTTC
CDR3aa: CASSLEGESYEQYF

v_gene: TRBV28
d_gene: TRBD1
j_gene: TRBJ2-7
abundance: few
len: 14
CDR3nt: TGTGCCAGCACCGCAGGGCGACAGGGGGTCGAGCAGTACTTC
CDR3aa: CASTAGRQGVEQYF

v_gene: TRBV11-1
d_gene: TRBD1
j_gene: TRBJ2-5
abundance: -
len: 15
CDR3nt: TGTGCCAGCAGCCCAGGACAGGGCAATGGGGAGACCCAGTACTTC
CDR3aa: CASSPGQGNGETQYF

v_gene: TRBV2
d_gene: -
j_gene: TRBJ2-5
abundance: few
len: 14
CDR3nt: TGTGCCAGCAGGACAAACAGGGACGGGGAGACCCAGTACTTC
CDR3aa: CASRTNRDGETQYF

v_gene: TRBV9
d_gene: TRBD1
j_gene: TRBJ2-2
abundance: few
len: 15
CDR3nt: TGTGCCAGCAGCGTTAGGGACAGTAACACCGGGGAGCTGTTTTTT
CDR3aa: CASSVRDSNTGELFF

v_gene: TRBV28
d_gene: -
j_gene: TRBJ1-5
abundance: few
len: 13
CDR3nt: TGTGCCAGCAGTTCCCCGGGTCATCAGCCCCAGCATTTT
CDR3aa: CASSSPGHQPQHF

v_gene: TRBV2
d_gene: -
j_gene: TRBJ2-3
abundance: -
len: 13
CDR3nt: TGTGCCAGCAGGGACGAAGGCACAGATACGCAGTATTTT
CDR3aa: CASRDEGTDTQYF

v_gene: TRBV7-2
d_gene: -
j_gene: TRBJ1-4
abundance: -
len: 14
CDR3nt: TGTGCCAGCAGTATAGGGGGGGAAGGCGAAAAACTGTTTTTT
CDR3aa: CASSIGGEGEKLFF

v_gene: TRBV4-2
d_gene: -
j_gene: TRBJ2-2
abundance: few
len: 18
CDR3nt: TGTGCCAGCAGCCAAGACGGTTGGGGGCGTTTGAACACCGGGGAGCTGTTTTTT
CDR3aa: CASSQDGWGRLNTGELFF

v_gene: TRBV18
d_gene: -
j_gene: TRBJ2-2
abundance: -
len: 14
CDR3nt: TGTGCCAGCTCCCTCTGGAGCAACACCGGGGAGCTGTTTTTT
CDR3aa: CASSLWSNTGELFF

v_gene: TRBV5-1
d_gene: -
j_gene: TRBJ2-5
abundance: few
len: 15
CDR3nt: TGCGCCAGCAGCTTGGGTATGGGGGCCGGGGAGACCCAGTACTTC
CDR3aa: CASSLGMGAGETQYF

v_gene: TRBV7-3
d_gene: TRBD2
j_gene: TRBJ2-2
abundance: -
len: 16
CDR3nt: TGTGCCAGCAGCCCCATGTTAGCGGGAGTCACCGGGGAGCTGTTTTTT
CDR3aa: CASSPMLAGVTGELFF

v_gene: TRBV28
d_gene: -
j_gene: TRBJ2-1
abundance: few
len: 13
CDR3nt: TGTGCCAGCAGTTTAAATAGCGCGGATGAGCAGTTCTTC
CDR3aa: CASSLNSADEQFF

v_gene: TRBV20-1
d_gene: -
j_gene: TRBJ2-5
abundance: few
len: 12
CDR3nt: TGCAGTGCTAGAGGGGGCCAAGTCTCCCAGTACTTC
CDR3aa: CSARGGQVSQYF

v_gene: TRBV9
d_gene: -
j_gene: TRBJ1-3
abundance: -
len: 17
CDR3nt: TGTGCCAGCAGCCAACGATCTGGGAGGGTAGCAGGAAACACCATATACTTT
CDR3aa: CASSQRSGRVAGNTIYF

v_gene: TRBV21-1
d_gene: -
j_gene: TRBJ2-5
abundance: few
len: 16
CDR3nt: TGTGCCAGCAGCTACGACAGGGGGGTCCACCAAGAGACCCAGTACTTC
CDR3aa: CASSYDRGVHQETQYF

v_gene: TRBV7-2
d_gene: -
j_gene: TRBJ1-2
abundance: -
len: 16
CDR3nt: TGTGCCAGCAGCTTAAACGGACCGTCTTTCCAAGAGGGCTACACCTTC
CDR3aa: CASSLNGPSFQEGYTF

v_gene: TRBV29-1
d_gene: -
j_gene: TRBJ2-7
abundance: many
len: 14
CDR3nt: TGCAGCGTTGAGCTGTCTCGGCCACCCTACGAGCAGTACTTC
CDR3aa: CSVELSRPPYEQYF

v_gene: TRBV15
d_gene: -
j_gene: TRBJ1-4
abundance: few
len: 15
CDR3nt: TGTGCCACCAGCAGAGGAGGACATGGCTATGAAAAACTGTTTTTT
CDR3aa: CATSRGGHGYEKLFF

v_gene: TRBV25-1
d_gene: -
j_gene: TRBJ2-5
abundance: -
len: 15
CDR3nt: TGTGCCAGCAGTGGCTCCTCAGGGGTGGGTCGAACCCAGTATTTC
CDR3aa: CASSGSSGVGRTQYF

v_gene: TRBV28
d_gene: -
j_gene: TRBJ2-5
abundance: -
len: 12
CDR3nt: TGTGCCAGCAGCCCCTCCGGAGGGGCCCAGTACTTC
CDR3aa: CASSPSGGAQYF

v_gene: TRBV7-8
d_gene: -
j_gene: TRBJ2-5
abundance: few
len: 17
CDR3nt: TGTGCCAGCAGCTTAGATCCCCCTTTGACAGATAAAGAGACCCAGTACTTC
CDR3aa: CASSLDPPLTDKETQYF

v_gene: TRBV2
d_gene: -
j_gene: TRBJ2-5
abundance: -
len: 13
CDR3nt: TGTGCCAGCAGCCTTACTTGGAAAGAGACCCAGTACTTC
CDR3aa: CASSLTWKETQYF

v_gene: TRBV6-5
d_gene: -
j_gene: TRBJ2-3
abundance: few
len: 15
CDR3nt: TGTGCCAGCAGACGTGACAGGAGTCGCACAGATACGCAGTATTTT
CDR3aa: CASRRDRSRTDTQYF

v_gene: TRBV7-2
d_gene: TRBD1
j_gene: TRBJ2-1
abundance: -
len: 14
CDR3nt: TGTGCCAGCAGTCGGACAGGGGGAAACAATGAGCAGTTCTTC
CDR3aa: CASSRTGGNNEQFF

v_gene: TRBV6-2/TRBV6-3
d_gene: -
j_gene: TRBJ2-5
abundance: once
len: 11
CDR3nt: TGTGCCAGCGGCCAATGGGAGACCCAGTACTTC
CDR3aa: CASGQWETQYF

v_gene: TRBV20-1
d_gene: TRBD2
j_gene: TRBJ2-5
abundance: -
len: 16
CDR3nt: TGCAGTGCTAGTGGGCTAGCGGGAGGGCCGGAAGAGACCCAGTACTTC
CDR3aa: CSASGLAGGPEETQYF

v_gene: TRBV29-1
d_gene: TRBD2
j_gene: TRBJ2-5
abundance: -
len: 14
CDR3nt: TGCAGCGTCCGCTGGGAGGGGACCGAGGAGACCCAGTACTTC
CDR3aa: CSVRWEGTEETQYF

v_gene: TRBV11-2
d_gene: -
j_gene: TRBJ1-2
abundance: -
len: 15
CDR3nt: TGTGCCAGCAGCCCTGGGGGTGGGTCCCCCTATGGCTACACCTTC
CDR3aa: CASSPGGGSPYGYTF